The clone carrying this T cell receptor beta chain was picked up a small number of times. Its antigen is not identified. This record belongs to a study of CD8 T cells in ankylosing spondylitis. The CDR3 is 17 residues long. Trimming removed 6 bases from V and 1 base from J, with 21 bases in between. Study results and caveats: Disease-linked clones reportedly concentrated significantly in matched ankylosing spondylitis synovial fluid. In synovial fluid and blood from reactive arthritis, some motif variants were previously reported.

Quantitative barcoded 5'-RACE was used to prepare TCR beta libraries. MiXCR, run by TCRdb on the 5' RACE reads, gives a single entry per CDR3 protein. The profile shows nearly 350,000 distinct CDR3 sequences, about 15% of them singletons. This TCR derives from a male donor with ankylosing spondylitis or in good health (not recorded which). The rearrangement joins TRBV12-3 or TRBV12-4 to TRBJ1-1, with D unresolved. Sample: blood, either unsorted or a sorted T cell fraction (not recorded which). The CDR3 spells CASRPPRALWGNTEAFF. CDR3 DNA sequence: TGTGCCAGCAGGCCCCCCCGGGCTTTGTGGGGGAACACTGAAGCTTTCTTT.